This T cell receptor beta chain derives from a study of blood T cell repertoires in COVID-19. Only one count was recorded for this clone. The authors' processing: Estimated nucleated cell counts came from reference gene primer amplification. The protocol was immunoSEQ multiplex PCR, while the TCRdb copy is restricted to in-frame clones and leaves out a portion. V, J and clone size are taken as reported in that table, and D and trimming were inferred from the DNA itself. The sample yields more than 75,000 clones, 85% to 90% seen once. V lost 6 bases, J lost 8 bases, and 7 bases stayed unmatched. Germline CDR1 MNHEY, CDR2 SVGEGT. This CDR3 is built from 13 residues.

The sequencing input was peripheral blood. This chain uses TRBV6-2 or TRBV6-3 with TRBJ1-2; 9 bases fit TRBD1. The receptor was derived from a woman of 80 years or more with active COVID-19. Here the CDR3 reads CASSWDRAEGYTF. In DNA, the CDR3 is TGTGCCAGCAGCTGGGACAGGGCTGAGGGCTACACCTTC.